Presented here are 15 T cell receptor beta chains from one specimen sequenced in a study of T cell responses to AZD1222 COVID-19 vaccine. Sequencing used immunoSEQ multiplex PCR; TCRdb keeps in-frame clones, though not all of them. The sample lists some 140,000 clones, roughly nine tenths seen once, with under 7% in the top ten. Sequenced here: peripheral blood, sampled on day 0 of MenACWY control vaccination. The source of these receptors is an adult in good health.

The chain is built from TRBV4-2 and TRBJ2-3; D uncertain. The germline V gene has CDR1 LGHNA and CDR2 YNFKEQ. Trimming took 0 bases from V and 6 from J, leaving 7 bases between them. This CDR3 has 13 residues. In DNA form, the CDR3 reads TGTGCCAGCAGCCAAGAGTCCTCGGATACGCAGTATTTT. Its protein product is CASSQESSDTQYF.

This rearrangement joins TRBV5-1 to TRBJ2-3; 15 positions agree with TRBD2. The CDR3 runs to 18 residues. V lost 3 bases and J lost 0; bases outside the gene matches: 5. CDR1 and CDR2 (germline): SGHRS, YFSETQ. CDR3 protein: CASSSGLAGGRSTDTQYF. The CDR3 DNA is TGCGCCAGCAGCTCGGGACTAGCGGGAGGTCGGAGCACAGATACGCAGTATTTT.

This chain uses TRBV5-4 with TRBJ1-2; 7 bases map to TRBD1. CDR3 length equals 13 residues. Trimming removed 4 bases from V and 8 bases from J; junction bases left unmatched: 8. Germline values: CDR1 SGHNT, CDR2 YYREEE (reference sequence). The CDR3 sequence is CASSLTGAGGYTF. The CDR3, as DNA: TGTGCCAGCAGCCTTACAGGGGCCGGGGGCTACACCTTC.

In its sample, this clone was seen a few times. The rearrangement joins TRBV28 to TRBJ1-2; a possible D gene is TRBD1 (5 bases). The CDR3 is 14 residues long. Germline V CDR1 and CDR2: MDHEN, SYDVKM. The V end lost 2 bases, the J end lost 6 bases, and 13 bases lay between the germline ends. CDR3 amino acids: CASSLAAGWDGYTF. The CDR3 coding sequence is TGTGCCAGCAGTTTAGCGGCAGGGTGGGATGGCTACACCTTC.

V gene TRBV24-1 combines with J gene TRBJ2-7; the match to TRBD1 covers 8 bases. The germline gives CDR1 KGHDR, CDR2 SFDVKD. With 2 bases clipped from V and 0 bases from J, the junction kept 5 bases outside the gene matches. The CDR3 covers 16 residues. This CDR3 is CATSDSPGTGSYEQYF. In DNA, the CDR3 is TGTGCCACCAGTGATTCACCCGGGACAGGCTCCTACGAGCAGTACTTC.

The sample holds a few counts of this clone. V is TRBV25-1 and J is TRBJ1-6; D not certain. Germline V gene data show CDR1 as MGHDK and CDR2 as SYGVNS. The CDR3 is 13 amino acids. Trimming took 3 bases from V and 10 from J, leaving 10 bases between them. The CDR3 DNA follows: TGTGCCAGCAGTGATGAGGTGTTCTCACCCCTCCACTTT. Protein: CASSDEVFSPLHF.

This chain uses TRBV30 with TRBJ2-1; TRBD2 might be the D (6 bases). The CDR3 is 15 residues long. Trimming took 4 bases from V and 9 from J, leaving 22 bases between them. CDR1 is GTSNPN, CDR2 SVGIG, per germline (reference sequence). The CDR3 sequence is CAWNTKRFDGGEQFF. CDR3 in DNA: TGTGCCTGGAATACCAAAAGGTTTGACGGGGGTGAGCAGTTCTTC.

This clone has just one count. The chain combines TRBV9 with TRBJ1-1; D is unclear. Looked up from germline, CDR1 is SGDLS and CDR2 is YYNGEE. Trimming took off 0 bases at V and 2 bases at J, with 11 bases between the two ends. The CDR3 is made up of 15 amino acids. The CDR3 protein is CASSVDATLNTEAFF. The CDR3 DNA reads TGTGCCAGCAGCGTAGATGCGACCCTAAACACTGAAGCTTTCTTT.

The CDR3 is CATYGGWGYTF. The CDR3 DNA follows: TGTGCCACCTACGGGGGCTGGGGCTACACCTTC. This sequence joins TRBV3-1 (or the pseudogene TRBV3-2) and TRBJ1-2, with D tentatively TRBD1 (6 bases). Trimming took off 10 bases at V and 8 bases at J, with 14 bases between the two ends. The germline V gene has CDR1 LGHDT and CDR2 YNNKEL (reference sequence). There are 11 residues in the CDR3.

The chain joins TRBV18 to TRBJ2-5, with TRBD1 as a possible D gene (6 bases). CDR1 KGHSH and CDR2 LQKENI come from the germline V gene. This CDR3 comprises 14 residues. Trimming took off 2 bases at V and 1 base at J, with 8 bases between the two ends. The CDR3 sequence is CASSPGTPQETQYF. CDR3 DNA: TGTGCCAGCTCACCAGGGACACCCCAAGAGACCCAGTACTTC.

V and J are TRBV15 and TRBJ2-7; unclear D gene. The V end lost 5 bases, the J end lost 7 bases, and 12 bases lay between the germline ends. Germline V gene data show CDR1 as LNHNV and CDR2 as YYDKDF (reference sequence). The CDR3 extends over 12 amino acids. CDR3 amino acids: CATSLATGEQYF. The CDR3 coding sequence is TGTGCCACCAGCTTGGCGACGGGTGAGCAGTACTTC.

This clone was observed a handful of times. The J gene is TRBJ2-1, the V gene TRBV10-3; D is possibly TRBD2 (5 bases). The V end lost 8 bases, the J end lost 9 bases, and 8 bases lay between the germline ends. Looked up from germline, CDR1 is ENHRY and CDR2 is SYGVKD. The CDR3 spans 10 residues. As DNA, the CDR3 is TGTGCCATCGGGAGCGTTGAGCAGTTCTTC. It specifies CAIGSVEQFF.

The chain employs TRBV29-1 and TRBJ1-2, with D unresolved. Germline V CDR1 and CDR2: SQVTM, ANQGSEA. The CDR3 runs 13 residues. Trimming left V 4 bases short and J 7 bases short, with 16 bases between. The CDR3 loop reads CSVGGQDEGGYTF. In DNA form, the CDR3 reads TGCAGCGTTGGGGGTCAGGACGAAGGTGGCTACACCTTC. The full variable domain, with the rest looked up from reference TRBV29-1 and TRBJ1-2, is SAVISQKPSRDICQRGTSLTIQCQVDSQVTMMFWYRQQPGQSLTLIATANQGSEATYESGFVIDKFPISRPNLTFSTLTVSNMSPEDSSIYLCSVGGQDEGGYTFGSGTRLTVV.

The chain carries TRBV7-2 and TRBJ2-7; 9 nucleotides line up with TRBD1. The CDR3 is made up of 16 amino acids. Unmatched junction bases numbered 9, after V lost 5 bases and J lost 1 base. Germline V gives CDR1 SGHTA, CDR2 FQGNSA. CDR3 in DNA: TGTGCCAGCAGCCCCGGGACAGGGCGGGGTTCCTACGAGCAGTACTTC. This encodes CASSPGTGRGSYEQYF. Together with reference TRBV7-2 and TRBJ2-7, the CDR3 gives the full variable domain: GAGVSQSPSNKVTEKGKDVELRCDPISGHTALYWYRQSLGQGLEFLIYFQGNSAPDKSGLPSDRFSAERTGGSVSTLTIQRTQQEDSAVYLCASSPGTGRGSYEQYFGPGTRLTVT.

V usage is TRBV19 and J usage is TRBJ1-2, with no clear D. CDR1 LNHDA and CDR2 SQIVND come from the germline V gene (reference sequence). Trimming pared 5 bases from V and 4 bases from J, leaving 14 bases between. CDR3 length equals 14 residues. The CDR3 loop reads CASSSPSKVYGYTF. The DNA of the CDR3 is TGTGCCAGTAGTTCCCCGTCGAAAGTCTATGGCTACACCTTC. The variable domain in full, with the rest retrieved from reference TRBV19 and TRBJ1-2, is DGGITQSPKYLFRKEGQNVTLSCEQNLNHDAMYWYRQDPGQGLRLIYYSQIVNDFQKGDIAEGYSVSREKKESFPLTVTSAQKNPTAFYLCASSSPSKVYGYTFGSGTRLTVV.